This record looks at one T cell receptor (beta chain) sequence and its context. Primers used in a second PCR of about 7 to 12 cycles were a sample-barcoded 5' primer and a J-beta primer mix. TCRdb used MiXCR to reprocess the 5' RACE reads, holding one entry per CDR3 protein. Seen here are some 850,000 distinct CDR3 sequences, about 26% observed once, and the top ten hold 3%. Germline V lookup: CDR1 SGHTA, CDR2 FQGTGA. The CDR3 spans 16 residues. The data were obtained in a study of blood T cells in healthy people across ages. This sample was also put to use in a study of T cells of mothers and their children.

The TCR sequence derives from a boy aged 5 to 17 in good health. Sequenced input: blood. The chain joins TRBV7-3 to TRBJ2-5, with 14 bases aligning to TRBD2. The DNA end lines up better with TRBJ2-7; the J call may be wrong. CDR3 loop: CASSPGGLAGGYEQYF. The CDR3 DNA reads as TGTGCCAGCAGCCCCGGAGGACTAGCGGGGGGCTACGAGCAGTACTTC.